This paragraph reports one T cell receptor beta chain. This clone came up a few times. Its binding antigen is unknown. No much larger clone is present one base from it, and per-base qualities are unavailable. The donors were healthy, HIV-negative adults with no recently reported acute infections or vaccinations. Every donor was a Caucasian adult living in Nashville, Tennessee, USA. CD4+ T cells were enriched through magnetic negative selection, after which naive cells were positively selected on CD45RA and the remaining negative fraction served as the memory subset. After blood collection by leukapheresis, PBMCs were isolated using Ficoll-Histopaque density gradient centrifugation and then cryopreserved in the vapor phase of liquid nitrogen. Analytical flow cytometry was used to check the purity and quantity of every magnetically sorted T cell population. Genomic DNA was isolated from each sorted fraction and quantified by UV absorbance on a Nanodrop 2000c.

Using the deep immunoSEQ assay, multiplex PCR amplified TCR CDR3 regions from genomic DNA. Genomic DNA extracted from each cell subset was distributed evenly over all wells of several immunoSEQ 96-well plates, and each plate served as one replicate. For sorted subsets, about 200 ng genomic DNA, equal to some 28,000 T cell genomes, was loaded into each replicate PCR. Purified libraries were quantified with a Qubit 3.0 fluorometer, sized on a Bioanalyzer 2100, and re-quantified with the KAPA Library Quantification kit. Each immunoSEQ 96-well plate was sequenced on its own single-read 150-cycle Illumina NextSeq 550 flow cell. The source study handled its data this way. Because the immunoSEQ output included only junctional sequences and no quality scores, the filtering could not be the same as the filtering used for full-length reads. Sequences were annotated with PyIR, a Python wrapper for IgBLAST v1.9, and V/J genes and CDR3 were assigned using IMGT germline references. Reads were removed for weak V/J assignments (E-value above 1e-6), missing CDR3, stop codons, out-of-frame junctions, or ambiguous translated residues. V3J clonotypes were defined by identical inferred V gene, J gene, and CDR3 amino acid sequence. Percentage overlap between repertoires was computed as shared unique clonotypes divided by the size of the smaller repertoire. Repertoire richness was assessed with RTK rarefaction, the Chao1 estimator, and Recon v2.1 estimates of unobserved clonotypes. Generation probabilities for all TCRbeta clonotypes obtained by the gDNA method from a handful of donors were computed using OLGA. TCRdb provides this immuneACCESS table in a form limited to in-frame rearrangements. Some clones are lacking; in checked studies, under half of them reflect an unresolved V gene, and why the rest are absent is not known. That table gives V, J and clone size, and the DNA gave D and trimming. The sample contains about 660,000 clones, under 80% of them found a single time. The ten largest clones capture roughly 1.7% of the sample.

Inclusive of the bounding cysteine and phenylalanine, the CDR3 is 13 residues long. Only the CDR3 part of the read is kept: 39 bases, read in frame from the first base. CDR1 is given as GTSNPN and CDR2 as SVGIG, both from the germline V gene (reference sequence). The record originates from a study of shared clonotypes between healthy human individuals (dated by TCRdb to about 2020). Regarding the research as a whole: Two women and a few men aged 18 to 49 years were included in the cohort. For each donor, CD4 naive and CD4 memory were each run on three plates, CD8 naive on two plates, and CD8 memory on one plate. Blood TCR repertoires of about 5 healthy adults were deeply sequenced to estimate repertoire size and the extent of clonotype sharing between individuals. To increase sequencing depth and limit assay-specific biases, TCR repertoire library preparation and sequencing were carried out by different laboratories using diverse techniques. Between about 0.9 and 8.9 billion PBMCs per donor were obtained by leukapheresis.

Study-level results and caveats: Pairwise subsampling led to the expectation that sequencing depth would affect the degree of clonotype sharing among donors. Compared with non-shared clonotypes, the clonotypes found in all four sorted-subset donors had higher generation probabilities. Even with the large sequencing depth, rarefaction of the sorted-subset datasets indicated that sequencing was incomplete. Across four donors, around 5% of naive CD4, 3% to 4% of naive CD8, 2% to 2.5% of memory CD4, and approximately 0.4% of memory CD8 clonotypes were shared. Larger estimated clonotype richness was generally found for naive subsets than for memory subsets. Because the study included only a small number of donors, the genetic and exposure-history diversity represented was limited. Only blood was sampled, and tissue TCR repertoires likely differ from those in blood.

The rearrangement joined TRBV30 to TRBJ2-5, with TRBD2 perhaps the D gene, on 6 matching bases. The better agreement between TRBJ2-7 and the DNA end casts doubt on the J call. This sequence was found in a woman aged 30 to 39 in good health. Material: memory CD4+ T cells sorted from blood. The cell subset or site tag for this specimen amounts to: CD45RA-negative fraction. The encoded CDR3 is CAWNAGPYYEQYF. The DNA reads as follows: TGTGCCTGGAATGCGGGGCCCTACTACGAGCAGTACTTC.